The 18 T cell receptor beta chains listed next were all sequenced from one sample in a study of T-cell memory formation after mild COVID-19. TCRdb recomputed calls from the 5' RACE reads with MiXCR, one row per CDR3 protein. The sample includes about 210,000 distinct CDR3 sequences, about 10% of them seen just once. The sequenced sample consisted of PBMCs or a T cell subset sorted from them (not recorded which). These receptors came from a man aged 18 to 29 who had mild COVID-19 (a few samples of this study predate the infection). Cell type and time point are not known.

The table lists this clonotype with many counts. This chain connects TRBV7-3 to TRBJ1-5, with no clear D. V lost 4 bases and J 1 base, leaving 5 bases between the germline ends. CDR3 size: 13 residues. Germline V gene sequence: CDR1 SGHTA, CDR2 FQGTGA. The CDR3: CASSSGSNQPQHF. CDR3 DNA sequence: TGTGCCAGCAGCTCGGGAAGCAATCAGCCCCAGCATTTT.

This clonotype was seen a few times. This chain uses TRBV10-3 with TRBJ2-7; the D gene is possibly TRBD1 (5 bases). The germline V gene encodes CDR1 ENHRY and CDR2 SYGVKD. This CDR3 has 15 amino acids. Trimming shortened V by 2 bases and J by 6 bases, and 17 bases separated the two germline ends. The CDR3 DNA is TGTGCCATCAGTGAGGGGATGGCAGGGTACGTCGAGCAGTACGTC. This encodes CAISEGMAGYVEQYV.

This clonotype turned up a few times. The chain combines TRBV6-2 or TRBV6-3 with TRBJ2-1; 10 bases are shared with TRBD2. CDR1 and CDR2 from the germline V gene are MNHEY and SVGEGT. The V gene end was trimmed by 6 bases and the J gene end by 6 bases; junction bases not matched to a gene: 8. This CDR3 has 15 amino acids. The CDR3 DNA follows: TGTGCCAGCAGAAGCAGCGGGGGGGCTAGCAATGAGCAGTTCTTC. Translated: CASRSSGGASNEQFF.

This clonotype was found many times. The rearrangement joins TRBV9 to TRBJ2-1; 9 bases are shared with TRBD1. This CDR3 is built from 15 residues. V lost 3 bases and J lost 4; bases outside the gene matches: 5. Per the germline V gene, CDR1 is SGDLS and CDR2 is YYNGEE. CDR3 region: CASSGMGQGYNEQFF. CDR3 coding DNA: TGTGCCAGCAGCGGCATGGGACAGGGATACAATGAGCAGTTCTTC.

This clonotype was seen a handful of times. The chain employs TRBV30 and TRBJ1-1; D uncertain. The germline V gene has CDR1 GTSNPN and CDR2 SVGIG (reference sequence). Trimming cost V 0 bases and J 11 bases, with 16 bases left between them. The CDR3 runs 13 residues. DNA for the CDR3: TGTGCCTGGAGTGTTCGGTTTGAATCGGCGGCTTTCTTT. Amino acids: CAWSVRFESAAFF.

The chain links TRBV7-9 to TRBJ1-1; D call uncertain. Trimming took 6 bases from V and 4 from J, leaving 21 bases between them. The CDR3 covers 16 residues. Germline CDR1 and CDR2: SEHNR and FQNEAQ (reference sequence). Here the CDR3 reads CASSVAREPSGTEAFF. The CDR3 nucleotides read TGTGCCAGCAGTGTGGCCCGGGAACCTTCTGGCACTGAAGCTTTCTTT. The full variable domain, in which reference TRBV7-9 and TRBJ1-1 provide the parts outside the CDR3, is DTGVSQNPRHKITKRGQNVTFRCDPISEHNRLYWYRQTLGQGPEFLTYFQNEAQLEKSRLLSDRFSAERPKGSFSTLEIQRTEQGDSAMYLCASSVAREPSGTEAFFGQGTRLTVV.

The J gene is TRBJ1-1, the V gene TRBV18; 7 bases fit TRBD1. Germline V gives CDR1 KGHSH, CDR2 LQKENI. The CDR3 totals 15 residues. V was clipped by 0 bases and J by 1 base; unmatched bases: 2. The CDR3 region is CASSPPGQSNTEAFF. The CDR3, as DNA: TGTGCCAGCTCACCACCGGGACAGTCGAACACTGAAGCTTTCTTT. Drawing the rest from reference TRBV18 and TRBJ1-1, the complete variable domain is NAGVMQNPRHLVRRRGQEARLRCSPMKGHSHVYWYRQLPEEGLKFMVYLQKENIIDESGMPKERFSAEFPKEGPSILRIQQVVRGDSAAYFCASSPPGQSNTEAFFGQGTRLTVV.

V usage is TRBV14 and J usage is TRBJ1-3; the D is unclear. Trimming removed 1 base at V and 3 bases at J, with 7 bases between. CDR1 is SGHDN, CDR2 FVKESK, per germline. The CDR3 has 14 amino acids. The CDR3 DNA reads as TGTGCCAGCAGCCAAGGGGATTTTGGAAACACCATATATTTT. It specifies CASSQGDFGNTIYF.

The chain employs TRBV14 and TRBJ1-2; D gene ambiguous. This CDR3 has 15 residues. The germline gives CDR1 SGHDN, CDR2 FVKESK. V dropped 0 bases and J dropped 7 bases, with 15 bases sitting between them. This CDR3 is CASSQDLAGFSGYTF. The CDR3 DNA sequence: TGTGCCAGCAGCCAAGATCTTGCGGGGTTCTCTGGCTACACCTTC.

The rearrangement links TRBV5-1 to TRBJ2-6, with D unresolved. CDR1 and CDR2 (germline): SGHRS, YFSETQ. This CDR3 is built from 17 residues. Trimming removed 1 base from V and 1 base from J, with 12 bases in between. The CDR3 here is CASSLNSPSSGANVLTF. The CDR3 nucleotides are TGCGCCAGCAGCTTGAACAGTCCCAGTTCTGGGGCCAACGTCCTGACTTTC.

A few counts support this clonotype. The genes are TRBV11-1 and TRBJ1-1; possible D gene TRBD1, 5 bases. Germline lookup yields CDR1 SGHAT and CDR2 FQDESV (reference sequence). This CDR3 is built from 14 residues. V shed 4 bases and J shed 4 bases, with 13 bases lying between them. For the CDR3, the DNA is TGTGCCAGCAGCTACGTCACAGGTTCCACTGAAGCTTTCTTT. This encodes CASSYVTGSTEAFF.

The chain recombines TRBV12-3 or TRBV12-4 with TRBJ1-3, with D uncertain. The CDR3 is 11 residues long. Trimming took 6 bases from V and 4 from J, leaving 4 bases between them. DNA for the CDR3: TGTGCCAGCAGGCAGGGAAACACCATATATTTT. Its protein is CASRQGNTIYF.

This clonotype occurred a few times. The chain combines TRBV7-2 with TRBJ2-7, with D tentatively TRBD1 or TRBD2 (5 bases each). CDR1 and CDR2 (germline): SGHTA, FQGNSA. V was shortened by 5 bases and J by 2 bases, with 16 bases between the two germline ends. The CDR3 consists of 15 residues. The CDR3 reads CASSLPGRVPYEQYF. The CDR3 DNA is TGTGCCAGCAGCCTGCCGGGGCGGGTCCCCTACGAGCAGTACTTC.

This clonotype was detected a few times. The chain has TRBV20-1 and TRBJ2-1; possible D gene TRBD2, 6 bases. Deletions cut 0 bases from V and 0 bases from J, with 12 bases between. The CDR3 has 16 amino acids. Germline CDR1 DFQATT, CDR2 SNEGSKA (reference sequence). The CDR3 region has the DNA TGCAGTGCTAGAGAGGCTAGCGCGGACTCCTACAATGAGCAGTTCTTC. This gives the protein CSAREASADSYNEQFF.

This clonotype was detected a few times. The chain has TRBV5-1 and TRBJ1-1, with D possibly TRBD1 on 6 matching bases. Trimming took 1 base from V and 3 from J, leaving 10 bases between them. Germline values: CDR1 SGHRS, CDR2 YFSETQ. CDR3 size: 14 residues. CDR3 nucleotide sequence: TGCGCCAGCAGCTTGACAGGGTTGGACACTGAAGCTTTCTTT. Translating gives CASSLTGLDTEAFF.

The table lists this clonotype with many counts. This chain links TRBV7-3 with TRBJ1-2; D unclear. V lost 5 bases and J lost 4, with 14 bases in between. The CDR3 sequence is 14 residues long. CDR1 and CDR2 from the germline V gene are SGHTA and FQGTGA. This chain's CDR3 is CASSNGGFGYGYTF. CDR3 in DNA: TGTGCCAGCAGCAACGGCGGGTTCGGCTATGGCTACACCTTC.

This clonotype was counted between two and nine times. The gene calls are TRBV3-1 and TRBJ2-7; 10 bases are a match to TRBD1. Trimming at V came to 2 bases and at J to 2 bases, leaving 6 bases not matched to a gene. The CDR3 is 16 amino acids. CDR1 LGHDT and CDR2 YNNKEL come from the germline V gene (reference sequence). The CDR3 is CASSQFRGTGAYEQYF. The CDR3 DNA reads TGTGCCAGCAGCCAATTTCGCGGGACAGGGGCCTACGAGCAGTACTTC.

This clonotype was recorded a few times. The chain recombines TRBV5-5 with TRBJ2-2, with D possibly matching TRBD2 (5 bases). The CDR3 contains 13 residues. Germline V gene data show CDR1 as SGHKS and CDR2 as YYEKEE (reference sequence). The germline V and J ends were trimmed by 5 bases and 6 bases, with 11 bases remaining between them. The CDR3 region is CASRREHAGELFF. CDR3 DNA: TGTGCCAGCAGAAGGGAGCATGCCGGGGAGCTGTTTTTT.